This TCR beta chain was identified in a study of long-term antiretroviral therapy in people with HIV. CDR3 size: 15 residues. CDR1 and CDR2 from the germline V gene are SGHRS and YFSETQ. The V gene lost 3 bases and the J gene lost 7 bases, with 19 bases spanning the gap. At survey level, the immunoSEQ assay was run in its v3.0 version. Assay used: immunoSEQ multiplex PCR; TCRdb lists only in-frame clones, some missing. The sample gives more than 15,000 clones, 76% of which show up once; approximately 9% is in the top ten. Material: unsorted PBMCs, obtained 0.5 years before starting antiretroviral therapy. This sequence was found in a man between 18 and 35 years old with HIV. The chain is built from TRBV5-1 and TRBJ1-2; D might be TRBD1 (5 bases). The CDR3 region is CASSSQTVTESGYTF. CDR3 in DNA: TGCGCCAGCAGCTCGCAGACAGTTACCGAGTCTGGCTACACCTTC.